These T cell receptor beta chains were read from a single sample in a study of CD8 T cells in ankylosing spondylitis. Using its own MiXCR run on the 5' RACE reads, TCRdb lists one record per CDR3 protein. The sample includes roughly 670,000 distinct CDR3 sequences, around 20% of them seen just once. Material: blood, either unsorted or a sorted T cell fraction (not recorded which). These receptors all come from a male donor with ankylosing spondylitis. Both conserved end residues are part of each CDR3. The order of the fields is clone size, J gene, D gene, V gene, CDR3 DNA, CDR3 protein. A D gene is named only where the DNA matches it firmly. Rows may omit the clone size; those that give it use once, few, many or a size class.

many | TRBJ2-3 | TRBD2 | TRBV12-3/TRBV12-4 | TGTGCCAGCAGTCCGGGACTAGCGGGAGTTTACGATACGCAGTATTTT | CASSPGLAGVYDTQYF
. | TRBJ1-1 | TRBD1 | TRBV3-1 | TGTGCCAGCAGCCCAGGGACAGGGGGCTTTGAAGCTTTCTTT | CASSPGTGGFEAFF
few | TRBJ2-2 | TRBD2 | TRBV4-1 | TGCGCCAGCAGCCAACGGTTGACTAGCGAAACGAACACCGGGGAGCTGTTTTTT | CASSQRLTSETNTGELFF
. | TRBJ2-5 | . | TRBV7-9 | TGTGCCAGCAGCTTATCGGGGCATCCGCAAGAGACCCAGTACTTC | CASSLSGHPQETQYF
many | TRBJ2-7 | TRBD1 | TRBV7-8 | TGTGCCAGCAGCCACCGGGACAGAACCTACGAGCAGTACTTC | CASSHRDRTYEQYF
many | TRBJ2-1 | TRBD2 | TRBV20-1 | TGCAGTGCGCGGGAGAGCTCCTACAATGAGCAGTTCTTC | CSARESSYNEQFF
few | TRBJ2-1 | . | TRBV11-1 | TGTGCCAGCAGCCGCATCCTAAAACAGGGACTCAGCTACAATGAGCAGTTCTTC | CASSRILKQGLSYNEQFF
. | TRBJ2-7 | TRBD2 | TRBV5-4 | TGTGCCAGCAGCCTGGTTGGGACTACCTACGAGCAGTACTTC | CASSLVGTTYEQYF
few | TRBJ1-1 | . | TRBV7-2 | TGTGCCAGCAGTAAAAGGGGGTACGCTGAAGCTTTCTTT | CASSKRGYAEAFF
few | TRBJ2-1 | . | TRBV7-2 | TGTGCCAGCAGCGGGACAAGGGACAATGAGCAGTTCTTC | CASSGTRDNEQFF
many | TRBJ2-7 | TRBD1 | TRBV12-3/TRBV12-4 | TGTGCCAGCAGTTTTGGGACAGGGTACTACGAGCAGTACTTC | CASSFGTGYYEQYF
few | TRBJ2-3 | TRBD2 | TRBV3-1 | TGTGCCAGCAGCCCCCTGTGGGAGGGAACCACAGATACGCAGTATTTT | CASSPLWEGTTDTQYF
. | TRBJ1-2 | . | TRBV15 | TGTGCCACCAGCAGAGATGAAGGGGTCTATGGCTACACCTTC | CATSRDEGVYGYTF
. | TRBJ2-7 | . | TRBV12-3/TRBV12-4 | TGTGCCAGCAAGGGCAGTACCCACGAGCAGTACTTC | CASKGSTHEQYF
few | TRBJ1-6 | TRBD1 | TRBV12-3/TRBV12-4 | TGTGCCAGCAGTTTAGGGACAGGGGGAGGGTGGCTCCACTTT | CASSLGTGGGWLHF
. | TRBJ1-3 | . | TRBV21-1 | TGTGCCAGATATCCCGACAGACGCTCTGGAAACACCATATATTTT | CARYPDRRSGNTIYF